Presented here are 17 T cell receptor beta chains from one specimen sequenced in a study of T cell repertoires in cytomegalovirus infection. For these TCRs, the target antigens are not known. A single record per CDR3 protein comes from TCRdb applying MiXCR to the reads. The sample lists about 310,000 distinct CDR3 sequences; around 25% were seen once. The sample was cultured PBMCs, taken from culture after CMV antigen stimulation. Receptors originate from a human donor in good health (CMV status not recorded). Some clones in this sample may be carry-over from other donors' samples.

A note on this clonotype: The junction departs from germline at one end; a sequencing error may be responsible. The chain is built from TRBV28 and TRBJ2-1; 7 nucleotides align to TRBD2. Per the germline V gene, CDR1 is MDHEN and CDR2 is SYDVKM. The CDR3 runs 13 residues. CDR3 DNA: TGTGCCAGCAGTTCCGAAGGGGCGGGACTACCCTACTTC. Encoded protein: CASSSEGAGLPYF.

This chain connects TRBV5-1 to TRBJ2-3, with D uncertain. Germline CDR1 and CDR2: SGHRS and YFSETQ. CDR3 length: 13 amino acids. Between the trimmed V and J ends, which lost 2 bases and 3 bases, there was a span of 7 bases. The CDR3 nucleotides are TGCGCCAGCAGCTTTTCAGCGACAGATACGCAGTATTTT. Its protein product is CASSFSATDTQYF. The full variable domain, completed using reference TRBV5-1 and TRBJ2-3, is KAGVTQTPRYLIKTRGQQVTLSCSPISGHRSVSWYQQTPGQGLQFLFEYFSETQRNKGNFPGRFSGRQFSNSRSEMNVSTLELGDSALYLCASSFSATDTQYFGPGTRLTVL.

In DNA, the CDR3 is TGTGCCACCTCGACGGAGGGAGGGGGTAGCGGGAAGACAGATACGCAGTATTTT. Residues: CATSTEGGGSGKTDTQYF. This chain uses TRBV2 with TRBJ2-3; 8 bases fit TRBD2. The germline CDR1 and CDR2 sequences are SNHLY and FYNNEI. CDR3 size: 18 residues. V lost 10 bases to trimming and J lost 3 bases; unmatched junction nucleotides: 21.

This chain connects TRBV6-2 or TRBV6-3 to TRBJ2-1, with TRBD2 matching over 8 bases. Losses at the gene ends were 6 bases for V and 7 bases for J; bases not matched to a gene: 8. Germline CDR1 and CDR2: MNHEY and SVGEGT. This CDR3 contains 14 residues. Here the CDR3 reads CASRPPGGRNEQFF. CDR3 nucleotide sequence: TGTGCCAGCAGACCACCCGGCGGGAGGAATGAGCAGTTCTTC.

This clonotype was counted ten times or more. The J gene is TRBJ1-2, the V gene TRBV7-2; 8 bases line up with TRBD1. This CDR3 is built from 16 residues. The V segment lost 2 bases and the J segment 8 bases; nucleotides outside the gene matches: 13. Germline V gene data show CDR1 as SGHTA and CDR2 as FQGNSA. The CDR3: CASSLSSDRGSRGYTF. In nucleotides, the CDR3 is TGTGCCAGCAGCTTATCTAGTGACAGGGGATCGAGGGGCTACACCTTC.

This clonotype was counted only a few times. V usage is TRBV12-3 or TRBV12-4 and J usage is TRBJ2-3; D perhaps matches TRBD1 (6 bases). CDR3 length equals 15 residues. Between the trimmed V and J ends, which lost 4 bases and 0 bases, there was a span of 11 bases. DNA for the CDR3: TGTGCCAGCAGTTACGGGACACGAAGCACAGATACGCAGTATTTT. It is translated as CASSYGTRSTDTQYF.

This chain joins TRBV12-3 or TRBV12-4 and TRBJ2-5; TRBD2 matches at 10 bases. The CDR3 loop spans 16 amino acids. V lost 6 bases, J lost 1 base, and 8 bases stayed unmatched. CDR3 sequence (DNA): TGTGCCAGCAGGCTCCGAGCGGGAGGGGCCCAAGAGACCCAGTACTTC. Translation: CASRLRAGGAQETQYF.

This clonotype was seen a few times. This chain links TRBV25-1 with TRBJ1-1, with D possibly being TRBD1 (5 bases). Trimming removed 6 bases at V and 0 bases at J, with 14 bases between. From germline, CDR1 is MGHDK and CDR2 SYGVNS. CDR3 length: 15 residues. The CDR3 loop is CASSEGVGLNTEAFF. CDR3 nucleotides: TGTGCCAGCAGCGAAGGGGTTGGTTTGAACACTGAAGCTTTCTTT.

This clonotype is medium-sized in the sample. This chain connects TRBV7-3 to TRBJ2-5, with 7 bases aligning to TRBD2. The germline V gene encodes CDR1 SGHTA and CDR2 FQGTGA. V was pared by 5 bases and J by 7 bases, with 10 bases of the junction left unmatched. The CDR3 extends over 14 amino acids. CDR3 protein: CASSPQVGGRTQYF. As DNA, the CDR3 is TGTGCCAGCAGCCCTCAAGTCGGCGGGAGGACCCAGTACTTC.

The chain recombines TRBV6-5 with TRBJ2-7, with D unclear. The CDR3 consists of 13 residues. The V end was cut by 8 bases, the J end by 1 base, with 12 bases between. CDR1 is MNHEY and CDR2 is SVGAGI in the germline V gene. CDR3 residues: CASYFRASYEQYV. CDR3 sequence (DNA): TGTGCCAGCTACTTTAGGGCTTCCTACGAGCAGTACGTC.

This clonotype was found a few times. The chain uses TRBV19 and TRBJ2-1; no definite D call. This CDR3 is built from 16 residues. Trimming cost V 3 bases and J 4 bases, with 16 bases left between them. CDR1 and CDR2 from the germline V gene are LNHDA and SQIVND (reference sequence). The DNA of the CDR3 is TGTGCCAGTAGTATTTGGACGGTGGCCGGGTACAATGAGCAGTTCTTC. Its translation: CASSIWTVAGYNEQFF.

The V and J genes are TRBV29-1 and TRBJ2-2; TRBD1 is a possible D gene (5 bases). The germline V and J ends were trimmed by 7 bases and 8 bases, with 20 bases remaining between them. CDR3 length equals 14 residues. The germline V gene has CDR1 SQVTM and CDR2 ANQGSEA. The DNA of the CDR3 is TGCAGCGCAGAGAGCAGGGTCCGATTAGGGGAGCTGTTTTTT. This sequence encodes CSAESRVRLGELFF.

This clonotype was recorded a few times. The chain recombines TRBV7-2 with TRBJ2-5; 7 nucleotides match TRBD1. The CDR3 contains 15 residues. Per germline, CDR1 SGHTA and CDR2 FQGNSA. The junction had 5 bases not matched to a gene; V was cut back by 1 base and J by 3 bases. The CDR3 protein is CASSLDGTAEETQYF. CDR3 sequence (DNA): TGTGCCAGCAGCTTAGACGGGACAGCAGAAGAGACCCAGTACTTC.

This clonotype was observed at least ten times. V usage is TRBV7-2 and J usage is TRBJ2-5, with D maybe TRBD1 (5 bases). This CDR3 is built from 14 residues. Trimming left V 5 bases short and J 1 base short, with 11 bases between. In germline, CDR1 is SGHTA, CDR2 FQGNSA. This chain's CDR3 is CASSPRQSQETQYF. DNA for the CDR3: TGTGCCAGCAGCCCTAGACAGAGCCAAGAGACCCAGTACTTC.

CDR3 in amino acids: CASSFRTSALDEQYF. The CDR3, as DNA: TGTGCCAGCAGCTTTCGGACTAGCGCCTTGGACGAGCAGTACTTC. The rearrangement joins TRBV7-2 to TRBJ2-7; 9 bases agree with TRBD2. Germline-derived CDR1 and CDR2 are SGHTA and FQGNSA. The CDR3 length is 15 residues. The V segment lost 3 bases and the J segment 5 bases; nucleotides outside the gene matches: 8.

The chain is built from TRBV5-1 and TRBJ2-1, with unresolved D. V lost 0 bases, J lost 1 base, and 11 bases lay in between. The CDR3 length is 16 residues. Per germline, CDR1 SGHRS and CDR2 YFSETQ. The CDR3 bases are TGCGCCAGCAGCTTGGCCGTGACTGGTTCCTACAATGAGCAGTTCTTC. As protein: CASSLAVTGSYNEQFF.

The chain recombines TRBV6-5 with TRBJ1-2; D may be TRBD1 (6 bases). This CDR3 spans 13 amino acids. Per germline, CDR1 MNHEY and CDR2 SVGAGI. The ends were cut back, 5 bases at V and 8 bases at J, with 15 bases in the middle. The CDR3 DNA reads TGTGCCAGCAGTCTTCTACAGGGTCGCGGCTACACCTTC. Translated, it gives CASSLLQGRGYTF.